This T cell receptor beta chain was retrieved from a study of T cells in Graves' hyperthyroidism and ophthalmopathy. Authors of the study amplified TCR beta CDR3 regions from RNA transcripts. HTBI primers were used for first-round RT-PCR of the TCR CDR3. TCRdb used MiXCR to reprocess the multiplex PCR reads, holding one entry per CDR3 protein. This sample has more than 500,000 distinct CDR3 sequences, with about a sixth found just once. This CDR3 is 15 amino acids long. CDR1 and CDR2 from the germline V gene are SGHNT and YYREEE (reference sequence). J gave up 12 bases and V 3 bases, and 9 bases lay outside the gene matches.

Material: blood. The chain combines TRBV5-4 with TRBJ2-1, with 13 bases lining up with TRBD2. The clonotype was recovered from a woman in her twenties or thirties with Graves' hyperthyroidism. The CDR3, as DNA: TGTGCCAGCAGCTCCTCCGGGACTAGCGGGGCCCGGCAGTTCTTC. It translates to CASSSSGTSGARQFF.